This TCR beta chain came from a study of Ad26.COV2.S vaccination and SARS-CoV-2 variants. Study-wide context: Donor allocation was to the COV1001 Ad26.COV2.S trial arm. General observations from the study: Following vaccination, spike-specific CD8+ and CD4+ T cell responses reportedly exhibited substantial breadth. Participants in the vaccine arm had higher spike-specific TCR breadth; placebo recipients had lower. Comparability of non-spike TCR breadth was observed across vaccine and placebo recipients.

Points on this clone: What it recognizes is unknown.

The treatment was: around 19 received Ad26.COV2.S at low or high dose, single or two shots; about five received placebo; per-sample allocation not given. Day 63 after the first injection of vaccine or placebo was the sampling time. The V gene's germline CDR1 is KGHDR and CDR2 SFDVKD. This CDR3 spans 14 amino acids. Trimming removed 6 bases from V and 1 base from J, with 8 bases in between. Clones were read by immunoSEQ multiplex PCR, and TCRdb kept only the in-frame ones, dropping some. Among about 680,000 clones, about 90% were seen once, and the ten largest hold over 1.3%. Source: peripheral blood, taken in a trial of Ad26.COV2.S vaccine versus placebo. The chain combines TRBV24-1 with TRBJ2-2, with a possible D match to TRBD1 (6 bases). The receptor comes from a person aged 18-60 years who received the Ad26.COV2.S COVID-19 vaccine or a placebo. CDR3 DNA: TGTGCCACCAGTAGGGGACAGAACACCGGGGAGCTGTTTTTT. Its protein product is CATSRGQNTGELFF.